Given below is one T cell receptor beta chain in context. Looked up from germline, CDR1 is SGHTA and CDR2 is FQGNSA. CDR3 length equals 16 residues. Losses at the gene ends were 6 bases for V and 8 bases for J; bases not matched to a gene: 15. This sample was included in a study of technical replicates of blood from a few donors. TCRdb keeps only in-frame clones here, not all; method: immunoSEQ multiplex PCR. This table has 79,000 or so clones, approximately 91% appearing once. J is TRBJ1-2 and V is TRBV7-2; 10 bases line up with TRBD1. What was sequenced was T cells isolated from PBMCs. This sequence originates from a human donor in good health. As DNA, the CDR3 is TGTGCCAGCAGTAGGAACAATGCTGGGACAGGGGACGGCTACACCTTC. Translated, it gives CASSRNNAGTGDGYTF.